This is a list of T cell receptor beta chains from one sample in a study of blood T cell repertoires in COVID-19. Using immunoSEQ multiplex PCR, the repertoire was profiled, and TCRdb retains in-frame clones only, with some absent. The profile shows around 460,000 clones, approximately 90% of them singletons. What was sequenced was peripheral blood. Receptor source: a man between 18 and 29 years old with COVID-19, enrolled during active disease. Each CDR3 is given with its conserved first and last residue. The D gene is left open where the match is weak. Expanded clones get a size class; other rows say once, few or many, or leave the size out.

clone_size: -; v_call: TRBV7-9; j_call: TRBJ2-2; d_call: -; cdr3_nt: TGTGCCAATCAGGAGGCCCAGAACACCGGGGAGCTGTTTTTT; cdr3_aa: CANQEAQNTGELFF
clone_size: -; v_call: TRBV6-6; j_call: TRBJ2-2; d_call: TRBD2; cdr3_nt: TGTGCCAGCAGTCCCGACGAGCTAGCGGGAGGATGGGGGGAGCTGTTTTTT; cdr3_aa: CASSPDELAGGWGELFF
clone_size: once; v_call: TRBV30; j_call: TRBJ2-3; d_call: -; cdr3_nt: TGTGCCTGGAGGGCTAGGGGTACGCAGTATTTT; cdr3_aa: CAWRARGTQYF
clone_size: -; v_call: TRBV7-9; j_call: TRBJ2-1; d_call: TRBD2; cdr3_nt: TGTGCCAGCAGCTTAGTTGGTGGAACAGCGGGGGGTCCCCTAGGATGGCAGTTCTTC; cdr3_aa: CASSLVGGTAGGPLGWQFF
clone_size: -; v_call: TRBV27; j_call: TRBJ1-1; d_call: -; cdr3_nt: TGTGCCAGCAGGCTGAGGCTAAACACTGAAGCTTTCTTT; cdr3_aa: CASRLRLNTEAFF
clone_size: -; v_call: TRBV3-1/TRBV3-2; j_call: TRBJ1-2; d_call: -; cdr3_nt: TGTGCCAGCAGCGACAGTAACTATGGCTACACCTTC; cdr3_aa: CASSDSNYGYTF
clone_size: -; v_call: TRBV30; j_call: TRBJ1-2; d_call: -; cdr3_nt: TGTGCCTGGAGTGGCCACGGGACACATAACTATGGCTACACCTTC; cdr3_aa: CAWSGHGTHNYGYTF
clone_size: -; v_call: TRBV5-1; j_call: TRBJ2-2; d_call: TRBD2; cdr3_nt: TGCGCCAGCAGCTTGAGCGGGGGCACCGGGGAGCTGTTTTTT; cdr3_aa: CASSLSGGTGELFF
clone_size: -; v_call: TRBV5-6; j_call: TRBJ2-7; d_call: -; cdr3_nt: TGTGCCAGCAGCTCAATACTGTCGGACAGTGCCTACGAGCAGTACTTC; cdr3_aa: CASSSILSDSAYEQYF
clone_size: -; v_call: TRBV6-2/TRBV6-3; j_call: TRBJ2-5; d_call: TRBD1; cdr3_nt: TGTGCCAGCAGTTACGTGACAGGGGGACACCAAGAGACCCAGTACTTC; cdr3_aa: CASSYVTGGHQETQYF
clone_size: -; v_call: TRBV5-4; j_call: TRBJ2-2; d_call: TRBD2; cdr3_nt: TGTGCCAGCAGCTTTGGGGCTAGCGGAAACACCGGGGAGCTGTTTTTT; cdr3_aa: CASSFGASGNTGELFF
clone_size: -; v_call: TRBV3-1/TRBV3-2; j_call: TRBJ2-1; d_call: TRBD2; cdr3_nt: TGTGCCAGCAGCCATTTCGGACTAGCGGGAGGAGGTGAGCAGTTCTTC; cdr3_aa: CASSHFGLAGGGEQFF
clone_size: -; v_call: TRBV19; j_call: TRBJ1-1; d_call: TRBD1; cdr3_nt: TGTGCCAGTACCTTGACAGGGTCTGTGAACACTGAAGCTTTCTTT; cdr3_aa: CASTLTGSVNTEAFF
clone_size: few; v_call: TRBV5-6; j_call: TRBJ2-1; d_call: TRBD2; cdr3_nt: TGTGCCAGCAGCTTGGCCCGCCGGGAGGGCCGGAGTGAGCAGTTCTTC; cdr3_aa: CASSLARREGRSEQFF
clone_size: once; v_call: TRBV20-1; j_call: TRBJ2-2; d_call: -; cdr3_nt: TGCAGTGCTAGGAGGAATGGGGAGCTGTTTTTT; cdr3_aa: CSARRNGELFF
clone_size: -; v_call: TRBV7-9; j_call: TRBJ2-7; d_call: -; cdr3_nt: TGTGCCAGCAGCTCCGCGACTAGTTTTCGCGAGCAGTACTTC; cdr3_aa: CASSSATSFREQYF
clone_size: -; v_call: TRBV12-3/TRBV12-4; j_call: TRBJ1-4; d_call: -; cdr3_nt: TGTGCCAGCAGGCGCGGCGGGGTAGAGCTGTTTTTT; cdr3_aa: CASRRGGVELFF
clone_size: -; v_call: TRBV11-2; j_call: TRBJ2-3; d_call: TRBD2; cdr3_nt: TGTGCCAGCAGCTTACAGCGGGGATTCACAGATACGCAGTATTTT; cdr3_aa: CASSLQRGFTDTQYF
clone_size: -; v_call: TRBV19; j_call: TRBJ2-2; d_call: TRBD2; cdr3_nt: TGTGCCAGTAGACCCGGGACTAGAGATACCGGGGAGCTGTTTTTT; cdr3_aa: CASRPGTRDTGELFF
clone_size: -; v_call: TRBV5-1; j_call: TRBJ1-5; d_call: -; cdr3_nt: TGCGCCAGCAGCTTAGAGCTCAATCAGCCCCAGCATTTT; cdr3_aa: CASSLELNQPQHF
clone_size: -; v_call: TRBV24-1; j_call: TRBJ2-1; d_call: TRBD1; cdr3_nt: TGTGCCACCAGCGGGGGCGGGACAGGGTACAATGAGCAGTTCTTC; cdr3_aa: CATSGGGTGYNEQFF
clone_size: -; v_call: TRBV2; j_call: TRBJ1-6; d_call: -; cdr3_nt: TGTGCCAGCAGCGAAAGCACGTCCCCCCTCCACTTT; cdr3_aa: CASSESTSPLHF
clone_size: -; v_call: TRBV4-1; j_call: TRBJ2-3; d_call: TRBD1; cdr3_nt: TGCGCCAGCAGCCAAGGGGACAGGGGATTCACAGATACGCAGTATTTT; cdr3_aa: CASSQGDRGFTDTQYF
clone_size: -; v_call: TRBV5-6; j_call: TRBJ2-3; d_call: -; cdr3_nt: TGTGCCAGCAGCTTACCCTTAGCCGGCACAGATACGCAGTATTTT; cdr3_aa: CASSLPLAGTDTQYF
clone_size: -; v_call: TRBV7-2; j_call: TRBJ2-7; d_call: TRBD2; cdr3_nt: TGTGCCAGCAGTTTGAGCGGGGTTAGCTCCTACGAGCAGTACTTC; cdr3_aa: CASSLSGVSSYEQYF
clone_size: -; v_call: TRBV6-2/TRBV6-3; j_call: TRBJ1-5; d_call: -; cdr3_nt: TGTGCCAGCAGCTATGGACAAACATATAATCAGCCCCAGCATTTT; cdr3_aa: CASSYGQTYNQPQHF
clone_size: -; v_call: TRBV19; j_call: TRBJ1-5; d_call: TRBD1; cdr3_nt: TGTGCCAGTAGTATAGTGGGAACAGGGGCTGATCAGCCCCAGCATTTT; cdr3_aa: CASSIVGTGADQPQHF
clone_size: -; v_call: TRBV6-5; j_call: TRBJ1-1; d_call: -; cdr3_nt: TGTGCCAGCAGCCGCACACGGAACACTGAAGCTTTCTTT; cdr3_aa: CASSRTRNTEAFF
clone_size: once; v_call: TRBV3-1/TRBV3-2; j_call: TRBJ1-2; d_call: -; cdr3_nt: TGTGCCAGCAGCCAATCGGACAGACATTGGGGCTATGGCTACACCTTC; cdr3_aa: CASSQSDRHWGYGYTF
clone_size: -; v_call: TRBV9; j_call: TRBJ2-6; d_call: TRBD2; cdr3_nt: TGTGCCAGCAGCGTAGTGTCGGGGGGTAACTCTGGGGCCAACGTCCTGACTTTC; cdr3_aa: CASSVVSGGNSGANVLTF
clone_size: once; v_call: TRBV13; j_call: TRBJ1-3; d_call: -; cdr3_nt: TGTGCCAGCAGCTTAGATGCGGAGAGCTCTGGAAACACCATATATTTT; cdr3_aa: CASSLDAESSGNTIYF
clone_size: -; v_call: TRBV5-4; j_call: TRBJ2-5; d_call: -; cdr3_nt: TGTGCCAGCAGCCCCGGGAGCCAAGAGACCCAGTACTTC; cdr3_aa: CASSPGSQETQYF
clone_size: -; v_call: TRBV15; j_call: TRBJ2-5; d_call: TRBD1; cdr3_nt: TGTGCCACCAGCAGAGATCGCACAGGGGGGACCCAGTACTTC; cdr3_aa: CATSRDRTGGTQYF
clone_size: -; v_call: TRBV7-9; j_call: TRBJ1-6; d_call: TRBD1; cdr3_nt: TGTGCCAGCAGCTTGACGGGACAGAAGAATTCACCCCTCCACTTT; cdr3_aa: CASSLTGQKNSPLHF
clone_size: -; v_call: TRBV7-8; j_call: TRBJ1-2; d_call: TRBD1; cdr3_nt: TGTGCCAGCAGGTCAACCGGGACAGGGGGCTATGGCTACACCTTC; cdr3_aa: CASRSTGTGGYGYTF
clone_size: -; v_call: TRBV4-2; j_call: TRBJ2-1; d_call: TRBD2; cdr3_nt: TGTGCCAGCAGCCAAGCCGGGACTAGTCTTCGGGAGCAGTTCTTC; cdr3_aa: CASSQAGTSLREQFF
clone_size: -; v_call: TRBV3-1/TRBV3-2; j_call: TRBJ1-3; d_call: TRBD1; cdr3_nt: TGTGCCAGCAGCCGGGACAGGGCTGGAAACACCATATATTTT; cdr3_aa: CASSRDRAGNTIYF
clone_size: -; v_call: TRBV6-6; j_call: TRBJ1-2; d_call: -; cdr3_nt: TGTGCCAGCAGCTCCGGTTCTGGCTACACCTTC; cdr3_aa: CASSSGSGYTF
clone_size: -; v_call: TRBV5-5; j_call: TRBJ2-5; d_call: TRBD1; cdr3_nt: TGTGCCAGCAGCTTAGGGACAGTTGAAGAGACCCAGTACTTC; cdr3_aa: CASSLGTVEETQYF
clone_size: -; v_call: TRBV7-8; j_call: TRBJ2-2; d_call: -; cdr3_nt: TGTGCCAGCAGCGCAAATTCGGACATGACGAACACCGGGGAGCTGTTTTTT; cdr3_aa: CASSANSDMTNTGELFF
clone_size: -; v_call: TRBV29-1; j_call: TRBJ1-2; d_call: TRBD1; cdr3_nt: TGCAGCGTCGGGGTGGGGCAGGGGGCGAGAGGCTACACCTTC; cdr3_aa: CSVGVGQGARGYTF
clone_size: -; v_call: TRBV6-1; j_call: TRBJ2-1; d_call: -; cdr3_nt: TGTGCCAGCAGTGAAGATGGGAGACTTTACAATGAGCAGTTCTTC; cdr3_aa: CASSEDGRLYNEQFF
clone_size: -; v_call: TRBV6-5; j_call: TRBJ2-7; d_call: -; cdr3_nt: TGTGCCAGCAGTTACTTCGAAGCGAACGAGCAGTACTTC; cdr3_aa: CASSYFEANEQYF
clone_size: -; v_call: TRBV7-3; j_call: TRBJ2-7; d_call: -; cdr3_nt: TGTGCCAGCAGCCCACAGGGCGGCTACGAGCAGTACTTC; cdr3_aa: CASSPQGGYEQYF
clone_size: -; v_call: TRBV5-8; j_call: TRBJ2-7; d_call: -; cdr3_nt: TGTGCCAGCAGCCTGTTCGAGGTCGCCTACGAGCAGTACTTC; cdr3_aa: CASSLFEVAYEQYF
clone_size: -; v_call: TRBV18; j_call: TRBJ2-5; d_call: -; cdr3_nt: TGTGCCAGCTCACCATCCCCAAGGGGGCAAGAGACCCAGTACTTC; cdr3_aa: CASSPSPRGQETQYF
clone_size: -; v_call: TRBV5-1; j_call: TRBJ1-2; d_call: -; cdr3_nt: TGCGCCAGCAGCTTGTCCAGGTTCGATGGCTACACCTTC; cdr3_aa: CASSLSRFDGYTF
clone_size: -; v_call: TRBV10-2; j_call: TRBJ2-5; d_call: TRBD2; cdr3_nt: TGCGCCAGCAGAAGCGGGATGCAAGAGACCCAGTACTTC; cdr3_aa: CASRSGMQETQYF
clone_size: -; v_call: TRBV11-3; j_call: TRBJ2-3; d_call: -; cdr3_nt: TGTGCCAGCAGGCTCGGGTCTAGCGAAACGCAGTATTTT; cdr3_aa: CASRLGSSETQYF
clone_size: -; v_call: TRBV6-1; j_call: TRBJ2-3; d_call: -; cdr3_nt: TGTGCCAGCAGTGCCCTCCTAGTACCGAGCACAGATACGCAGTATTTT; cdr3_aa: CASSALLVPSTDTQYF
clone_size: -; v_call: TRBV5-4; j_call: TRBJ2-7; d_call: TRBD2; cdr3_nt: TGTGCCAGCAGCTTGGGGGGACTAGCGGGAGAGACTGAGCAGTACTTC; cdr3_aa: CASSLGGLAGETEQYF
clone_size: -; v_call: TRBV7-8; j_call: TRBJ2-6; d_call: -; cdr3_nt: TGTGCCAGCAGCTTTAGTACTGGGGCCAACGTCCTGACTTTC; cdr3_aa: CASSFSTGANVLTF
clone_size: -; v_call: TRBV5-6; j_call: TRBJ1-6; d_call: -; cdr3_nt: TGTGCCAGCAGCCCTACCCCCTATAATTCACCCCTCCACTTT; cdr3_aa: CASSPTPYNSPLHF
clone_size: -; v_call: TRBV29-1; j_call: TRBJ1-1; d_call: TRBD1; cdr3_nt: TGCAGCTCACTCAGGGGGGAAAACACTGAAGCTTTCTTT; cdr3_aa: CSSLRGENTEAFF